This entry concerns a single TCR beta chain. Its specificity is unknown. This CDR3 contains 14 residues. Looked up from germline, CDR1 is SGHRS and CDR2 is YFSETQ. V was trimmed by 0 bases and J by 2 bases, leaving 8 bases between them. The data derive from a study of shared clonotypes between healthy human individuals. Overall study findings and caveats: Relative to clonotypes present in all four donors, those not shared had lower generation probabilities. It was anticipated that sequencing depth would influence how many clonotypes donors shared.

Sequencing used immunoSEQ multiplex PCR; TCRdb keeps in-frame clones, though not all of them. The sample records millions of clones, around 95% being singletons. The chain has TRBV5-1 and TRBJ1-2; D unresolved. The TCR was taken from a man in his late teens or twenties in good health. Source material: naive CD4+ T cells sorted from blood. Subset described: CD45RA+ positively selected. CDR3 coding DNA: TGCGCCAGCAGCTTGGCCCAGCAGAACTATGGCTACACCTTC. Its protein product is CASSLAQQNYGYTF.